A selection of T cell receptor beta chains follows, all from one sample in a study of response to subunit inactivated influenza vaccine. TCRdb itself ran the RT-PCR reads through MiXCR, one entry per CDR3 protein. This table has more than 450,000 distinct CDR3 sequences, 12% appearing once. Here the sequenced sample was PBMCs from blood, taken on the day of vaccination. These receptors all stem from a man aged 45-60 years who received an inactivated influenza vaccine. The CDR3 runs from the conserved cysteine through the conserved F or W. D genes are given only for firm matches. Not every row has a clone size; where given, it reads once, few, many or a size class.

DNA	CDR3	J	D	V	length	size
TGCGCCAGCAGCCAAAGACTAACCCGAGGCACAGATACGCAGTATTTT	CASSQRLTRGTDTQYF	TRBJ2-3	.	TRBV4-3	16	.
TGTGCCAGCAGCTTTCTCGCTGTAGGGGCAAGCTATGGCTACACCTTC	CASSFLAVGASYGYTF	TRBJ1-2	.	TRBV5-5	16	.
TGTCCCAGCAGCAGATCGGTCTCGCGGGGGGGCCCAGATACGCAGTATTTT	CPSSRSVSRGGPDTQYF	TRBJ2-3	TRBD2	TRBV28	17	many
TGTGCCAGCAGTAACCGGGAACAGCCTTACGAGCAGTACTTC	CASSNREQPYEQYF	TRBJ2-7	.	TRBV12-3/TRBV12-4	14	.
TGCAGTGCTAGAGGGGCGACCCACGAGCTGTTTTTT	CSARGATHELFF	TRBJ2-2	.	TRBV20-1	12	few
TGCAGTGCTAGAGCAGGACAGTCCTATGGCTACACCTTC	CSARAGQSYGYTF	TRBJ1-2	.	TRBV20-1	13	.
TGTGCCAGCGCACTAGCGGGGATATCCCACGAGCAGTACTTC	CASALAGISHEQYF	TRBJ2-7	TRBD2	TRBV27	14	few
TGTGCCAGCAGTTATGGACTAGCGGTATACAATGAGCAGTTCTTC	CASSYGLAVYNEQFF	TRBJ2-1	TRBD2	TRBV6-5	15	.
TGCAGTGCTAGAGGAACAGGAATCACAGATACGCAGTATTTT	CSARGTGITDTQYF	TRBJ2-3	.	TRBV20-1	14	few
TGCGCCAGCAGTGCCGGTTATGAGCAGTTCTTC	CASSAGYEQFF	TRBJ2-1	.	TRBV10-1	11	.
TGTGCCAGCCGACGGTCAGGGGCAAAGTACAATGAGCAGTTCTTC	CASRRSGAKYNEQFF	TRBJ2-1	.	TRBV7-9	15	many
TGTGCCAGCAGCGTAGCAGGGGGTGACGAGCAGTACTTC	CASSVAGGDEQYF	TRBJ2-7	TRBD1	TRBV9	13	few
TGCGCCAGCAGCCAAGATGAAGCCACAGATACGCAGTATTTT	CASSQDEATDTQYF	TRBJ2-3	.	TRBV4-3	14	many
TGTGCCAGCACCGACGGACCGCAAGAGACCCAGTACTTC	CASTDGPQETQYF	TRBJ2-5	.	TRBV12-3/TRBV12-4	13	.
TGTGCCAGCAGTTTAGGAGTTGTCGCTGATACGCAGTATTTT	CASSLGVVADTQYF	TRBJ2-3	.	TRBV27	14	many
TGTGCCAGCTCACCAGTTACAGGGGGTTCACCCCTCCACTTT	CASSPVTGGSPLHF	TRBJ1-6	TRBD1	TRBV18	14	.
TGTGCCAGCAGCCTAGGGGTTACTGGGTTCGGCTACACCTTC	CASSLGVTGFGYTF	TRBJ1-2	.	TRBV7-2	14	few
TGTGCCAGCAGCCGGGACTACTCCAATGAGCAGTTCTTC	CASSRDYSNEQFF	TRBJ2-1	TRBD2	TRBV7-9	13	few
TGCGCCAGCAGTGAGAGGTTGGGGGGGACCTACGAGCAGTACTTC	CASSERLGGTYEQYF	TRBJ2-7	TRBD2	TRBV10-1	15	.
TGCAGTGCTAGAACCGAGACCCAGTACTTC	CSARTETQYF	TRBJ2-5	.	TRBV20-1	10	many
TGTGCCAGTAGTGGGGGTCTGTATAGCAATCAGCCCCAGCATTTT	CASSGGLYSNQPQHF	TRBJ1-5	.	TRBV19	15	.
TGTGCCAGCAGCGCACCAAGGGCAGGGAACTATGGCTACACCTTC	CASSAPRAGNYGYTF	TRBJ1-2	.	TRBV7-9	15	.
TGCAGTGCTAGGGAATATTCCTACAATGAGCAGTTCTTC	CSAREYSYNEQFF	TRBJ2-1	.	TRBV20-1	13	.
TGCGCCAGCAGCTTGGGACGTTTGCGGCGGGGGGGCCGAACCGGGGAGCTGTTTTTT	CASSLGRLRRGGRTGELFF	TRBJ2-2	TRBD2	TRBV5-1	19	many
TGTGCCAGCAGCTTAGGTAGCGGGAGGGCCTACGAGCAGTACTTC	CASSLGSGRAYEQYF	TRBJ2-7	TRBD2	TRBV7-2	15	many
TGTGCCAGCAGCCCACTCGGGACTAGCGGGAGGTCAAGCACAGATACGCAGTATTTT	CASSPLGTSGRSSTDTQYF	TRBJ2-3	TRBD2	TRBV11-1	19	many
TGTGCCAGCAGTTTAGGCCTCAGACAGGGGACGGGAGAGACCCAGTACTTC	CASSLGLRQGTGETQYF	TRBJ2-5	TRBD1	TRBV28	17	many
TGCGCCAGCAGCTTGCAACCTAGCGGGGGGGTCAATGAGCAGTTCTTC	CASSLQPSGGVNEQFF	TRBJ2-1	TRBD2	TRBV5-1	16	few
TGCAGTGCTAGAGTCCGCAGGGGGGAACATCAGCCCCAGCATTTT	CSARVRRGEHQPQHF	TRBJ1-5	TRBD1	TRBV20-1	15	few
TGCAGTGCAAACAGGGGATTAGCCAAAAACATTCAGTACTTC	CSANRGLAKNIQYF	TRBJ2-4	TRBD1	TRBV20-1	14	.
TGCAGTGCTCAGAAAGGACAGGGGAACACTGAAGCTTTCTTT	CSAQKGQGNTEAFF	TRBJ1-1	TRBD1	TRBV20-1	14	.
TGTGCCAGCAGTCGACCTAAGGGACAGGGGATCTCCTACGAGCAGTACTTC	CASSRPKGQGISYEQYF	TRBJ2-7	TRBD1	TRBV6-1	17	few
TGTGCCAGCAGTTACGGGGGACTCCGCGGGAGAGCTGGGGCCAACGTCCTGACTTTC	CASSYGGLRGRAGANVLTF	TRBJ2-6	TRBD2	TRBV6-5	19	.